The subject of this entry is one T cell receptor (beta chain). This CDR3 has 16 residues. Trimming took 5 bases from V and 3 from J; bases not matched to a gene: 5. Germline values: CDR1 MDHEN, CDR2 SYDVKM. Profiling relied on immunoSEQ multiplex PCR, and the TCRdb table lists in-frame clones only, not all of them. Of 40,000 or so clones in the sample, 88% were seen once. The entry originates in a study of blood T cell repertoires in COVID-19. The sample comprised peripheral blood. The chain carries TRBV28 and TRBJ2-5; 14 nucleotides match TRBD2. This receptor was identified in a human donor in a cohort sampled during active COVID-19. The CDR3 DNA is TGTGCCAGCAGTCCAACGGGACTAGCGGGAGAAGAGACCCAGTACTTC. Amino acid sequence: CASSPTGLAGEETQYF.